This T cell receptor (beta chain) was sequenced for a study of T cells after yellow fever vaccination. TCRdb passed the 5' RACE reads through MiXCR, listing each CDR3 protein once. Here the sample spans roughly 330,000 distinct CDR3 sequences, about 4% being singletons. The sequence came from a man between 18 and 35 years old who received the YFV17D yellow fever vaccine. The sequencing here drew on PBMCs, taken 5 days after the yellow fever booster vaccination.

The CDR3 DNA is TGTGCCAGCAGAGCCAGCGGGGGGACCCGTCCTGGGGAGCTGTTTTTT. Protein product: CASRASGGTRPGELFF. The rearrangement uses TRBV11-3 and TRBJ2-2, with TRBD2 matching 9 bases. Losses at the gene ends were 6 bases for V and 8 bases for J; bases not matched to a gene: 13. Germline lookup yields CDR1 SGHNT and CDR2 YENEEA. The CDR3 length is 16 residues. The complete variable domain, with remaining parts taken from reference TRBV11-3 and TRBJ2-2, reads EAGVVQSPRYKIIEKKQPVAFWCNPISGHNTLYWYLQNLGQGPELLIRYENEEAVDDSQLPKDRFSAERLKGVDSTLKIQPAELGDSAVYLCASRASGGTRPGELFFGEGSRLTVL.